The 15 T cell receptor beta chains below all came from one sample that was sequenced in a study of blood T cell repertoires in COVID-19. Here immunoSEQ multiplex PCR was the method, and the copy in TCRdb shows in-frame clones only, minus some. Of 65,000 to 85,000 clones in the sample, around 89% are singletons; the top ten hold approximately 19%. Sequenced sample: peripheral blood. The receptors originated from a human donor in a cohort sampled during active COVID-19.

In nucleotides, the CDR3 is TGTGCCAGCAGTTACTCGGTAGGCCAGGCCCAGCATTTT. Encoded protein: CASSYSVGQAQHF. V is TRBV6-2 or TRBV6-3 and J is TRBJ1-5; D is ambiguous. With 0 bases removed from V and 11 bases from J, the gap between germline ends came to 11 bases. Germline assignment: CDR1 MNHEY and CDR2 SVGEGT. This CDR3 spans 13 amino acids.

This clone has a handful of counts. The J gene is TRBJ1-5, the V gene TRBV19; weak D call: TRBD1 (6 bases). Trimming stripped 8 bases from V and 0 bases from J, with 17 bases between. This CDR3 spans 16 amino acids. Germline V CDR1 and CDR2: LNHDA, SQIVND (reference sequence). The CDR3 region has the DNA TGTGCCAGTCGACCGGACAGAGCTTTTAGCAATCAGCCCCAGCATTTT. It specifies CASRPDRAFSNQPQHF.

The V call is TRBV20-1, the J call TRBJ2-7; D is possibly TRBD2 (6 bases). Trimming removed 3 bases at V and 6 bases at J, with 9 bases between. CDR3 size: 11 residues. Germline lookup yields CDR1 DFQATT and CDR2 SNEGSKA (reference sequence). CDR3 DNA sequence: TGCAGTGCTAGGGGGGACTCCGAGCAGTACTTC. This translates into CSARGDSEQYF.

The chain carries TRBV7-2 and TRBJ2-7; D may be TRBD2 (6 bases). This CDR3 region has 12 residues. The ends were cut back, 5 bases at V and 7 bases at J, with 12 bases in the middle. From germline, CDR1 is SGHTA and CDR2 FQGNSA. The CDR3 spells CASSQGGGEQYF. The CDR3 DNA reads TGTGCCAGCAGCCAGGGAGGTGGGGAGCAGTACTTC.

V usage is TRBV7-2 and J usage is TRBJ2-1, with 8 positions matching TRBD2. Germline assignment: CDR1 SGHTA and CDR2 FQGNSA. The CDR3 totals 16 residues. V trimming: 4 bases; J trimming: 0 bases; junction bases outside the gene matches: 5. The chain's CDR3 is CASSSERGNSYNEQFF. As DNA, the CDR3 is TGTGCCAGCAGCTCAGAGCGGGGGAACTCCTACAATGAGCAGTTCTTC.

This chain uses TRBV29-1 with TRBJ1-1; a possible D gene is TRBD1 (6 bases). This CDR3 is 12 amino acids long. Germline V gene sequence: CDR1 SQVTM, CDR2 ANQGSEA. Trimming cost V 6 bases and J 4 bases, with 12 bases left between them. The CDR3 here is CSVDTGFTEAFF. The CDR3 bases are TGCAGCGTAGATACAGGGTTCACTGAAGCTTTCTTT. Combining the CDR3 with reference TRBV29-1 and TRBJ1-1 gives the whole variable domain SAVISQKPSRDICQRGTSLTIQCQVDSQVTMMFWYRQQPGQSLTLIATANQGSEATYESGFVIDKFPISRPNLTFSTLTVSNMSPEDSSIYLCSVDTGFTEAFFGQGTRLTVV.

This chain connects TRBV3-1 (or the pseudogene TRBV3-2) to TRBJ1-3; D perhaps matches TRBD1 (5 bases). The ends were cut back, 4 bases at V and 0 bases at J, with 10 bases in the middle. In germline, CDR1 is LGHDT, CDR2 YNNKEL (reference sequence). This CDR3 has 15 residues. The CDR3 is CASSPGRGSGNTIYF. The CDR3 coding sequence is TGTGCCAGCAGCCCAGGGCGGGGCTCTGGAAACACCATATATTTT.

The chain uses TRBV28 and TRBJ2-1; TRBD2 aligns across 9 bases. V gave up 3 bases and J gave up 8 bases; unmatched junction bases: 11. CDR3 length: 16 amino acids. CDR1 and CDR2 (germline): MDHEN, SYDVKM. The CDR3 reads CASSLLYSGSGYEQFF. The CDR3 nucleotides are TGTGCCAGCAGTTTGCTTTATAGCGGGAGTGGCTATGAGCAGTTCTTC.

The rearrangement joins TRBV18 to TRBJ2-7; a weak D match, TRBD2 (5 bases). From germline, CDR1 is KGHSH and CDR2 LQKENI. Trimming pared 4 bases from V and 3 bases from J, leaving 10 bases between. The CDR3 is made up of 13 amino acids. The CDR3 DNA follows: TGTGCCAGCTCACTAAGCGGAGGCTACGAGCAGTACTTC. It encodes CASSLSGGYEQYF.

The chain joins TRBV9 to TRBJ2-1; 10 nucleotides line up with TRBD2. The V gene's germline CDR1 is SGDLS and CDR2 YYNGEE. The CDR3 is 15 residues long. The V segment lost 0 bases and the J segment 7 bases; nucleotides outside the gene matches: 4. The CDR3 coding sequence is TGTGCCAGCAGCGTAGAAAATAGCGGGAGGAATGAGCAGTTCTTC. Translated: CASSVENSGRNEQFF.

The V gene is TRBV7-2, the J gene TRBJ1-2; 7 bases line up with TRBD1. The J segment lost 6 bases and the V segment lost 3 bases, leaving 10 bases of the junction unmatched. Germline CDR1 and CDR2: SGHTA and FQGNSA. The CDR3 loop spans 15 amino acids. The CDR3 here is CASSFHRGDQDGYTF. The CDR3 DNA sequence: TGTGCCAGCAGCTTCCACAGGGGAGATCAAGATGGCTACACCTTC.

This chain links TRBV21-1 with TRBJ2-7; no DNA check was done on the table's D call, TRBD1. TRBV21-1 is a documented pseudogene. The length of the CDR3 is 16 residues. The chain's CDR3 is CASSQKGQKSSYEQYF. The CDR3 DNA reads as TGTGCCAGCAGCCAAAAGGGGCAGAAGAGCTCCTACGAGCAGTACTTC.

The chain employs TRBV4-1 and TRBJ2-3, with TRBD1 as a possible D gene (6 bases). Trimming pared 3 bases from V and 1 base from J, leaving 11 bases between. The CDR3 loop spans 15 amino acids. The germline V gene has CDR1 MGHRA and CDR2 YSYEKL. In DNA form, the CDR3 reads TGCGCCAGCAGCCACCCACGACAGGGCACAGATACGCAGTATTTT. This translates into CASSHPRQGTDTQYF.

This clone appeared a few times. The gene calls are TRBV5-4 and TRBJ1-5; a weak D match, TRBD1 (5 bases). Germline V gene sequence: CDR1 SGHNT, CDR2 YYREEE (reference sequence). There are 14 residues in the CDR3. V was pared by 5 bases and J by 5 bases, with 14 bases between. The CDR3 region is CASRKRDAHQPQHF. In DNA, the CDR3 is TGTGCCAGCAGAAAGCGGGACGCCCATCAGCCCCAGCATTTT.

The chain recombines TRBV27 with TRBJ1-1, with no clear D. The CDR3 totals 17 residues. V lost 5 bases and J lost 2, with 21 bases in between. Germline values: CDR1 MNHEY, CDR2 SMNVEV (reference sequence). In DNA, the CDR3 is TGTGCCAGCAGTCCAGTGAGGCAGACCAACTCAAACACTGAAGCTTTCTTT. This translates into CASSPVRQTNSNTEAFF.